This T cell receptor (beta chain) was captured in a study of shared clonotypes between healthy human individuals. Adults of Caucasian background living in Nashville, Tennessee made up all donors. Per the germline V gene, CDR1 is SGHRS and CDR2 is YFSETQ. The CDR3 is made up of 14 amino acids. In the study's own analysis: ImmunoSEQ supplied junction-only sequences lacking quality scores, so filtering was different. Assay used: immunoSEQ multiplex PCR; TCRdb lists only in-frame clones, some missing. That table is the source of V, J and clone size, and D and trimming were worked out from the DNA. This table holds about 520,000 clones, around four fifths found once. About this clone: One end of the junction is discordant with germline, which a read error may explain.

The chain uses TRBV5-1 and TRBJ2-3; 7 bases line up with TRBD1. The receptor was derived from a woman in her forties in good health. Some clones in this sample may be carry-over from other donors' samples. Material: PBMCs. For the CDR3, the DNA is TGCGCCAGCAGGGATAGACAGGGCACAGATACGCAATATTTT. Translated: CASRDRQGTDTQYF.